This T cell receptor beta chain is from a study of T-cell memory formation after mild COVID-19. Study context: TCR clustering was largely donor specific. Study-wide results and caveats: Among clones contracting day 15 to 85, CD4/CD8 was balanced, whereas later expanders leaned CD4+.

Via MiXCR, TCRdb re-called the 5' RACE reads, giving one row per CDR3 protein. Of around 430,000 distinct CDR3 sequences listed, 16% are singletons. Trimming removed 3 bases from V and 6 bases from J, with 14 bases in between. The CDR3 covers 15 residues. The germline gives CDR1 SGHTA, CDR2 FQGTGA. This clonotype has just a few counts. Antigen specificity is unknown. The rearrangement uses TRBV7-3 and TRBJ2-2; D possibly corresponds to TRBD2 (6 bases). The sequenced sample was PBMCs or a T cell subset sorted from them (not recorded which). The receptor was derived from a man younger than 35 who had mild COVID-19 (a few samples of this study predate the infection). Cell type and time point are not known. CDR3 sequence reads: CASSLGLSDAGELFF. CDR3 in DNA: TGTGCCAGCAGCTTGGGACTTTCAGACGCCGGGGAGCTGTTTTTT. The variable domain in full, with the rest retrieved from reference TRBV7-3 and TRBJ2-2, is GAGVSQTPSNKVTEKGKYVELRCDPISGHTALYWYRQSLGQGPEFLIYFQGTGAADDSGLPNDRFFAVRPEGSVSTLKIQRTERGDSAVYLCASSLGLSDAGELFFGEGSRLTVL.